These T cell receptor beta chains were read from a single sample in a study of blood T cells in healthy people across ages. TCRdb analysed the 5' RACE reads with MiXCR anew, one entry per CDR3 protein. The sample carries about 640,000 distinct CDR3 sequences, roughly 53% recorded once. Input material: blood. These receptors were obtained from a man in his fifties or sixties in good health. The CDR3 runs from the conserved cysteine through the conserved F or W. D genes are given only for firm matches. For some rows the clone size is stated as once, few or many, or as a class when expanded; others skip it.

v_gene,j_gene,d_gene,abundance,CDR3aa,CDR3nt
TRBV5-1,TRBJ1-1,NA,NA,CASSFPGSWGTEAFF,TGCGCCAGCAGCTTTCCGGGTAGCTGGGGAACTGAAGCTTTCTTT
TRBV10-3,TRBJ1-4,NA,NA,CAISDPVGNEKLFF,TGTGCCATCAGTGATCCCGTCGGGAATGAAAAACTGTTTTTT
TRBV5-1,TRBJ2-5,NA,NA,CASSLEPGGETQYF,TGCGCCAGCAGCTTGGAACCCGGCGGGGAGACCCAGTACTTC
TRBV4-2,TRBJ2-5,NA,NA,CASTLVEQYF,TGTGCCAGCACCTTGGTTGAGCAGTACTTC
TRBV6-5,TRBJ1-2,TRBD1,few,CASSYSRTGDCTF,TGTGCCAGCAGTTACTCGCGGACAGGGGACTGCACCTTC
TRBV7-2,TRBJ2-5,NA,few,CASSSRARLGRKETQYF,TGTGCCAGCAGCTCTAGAGCCCGACTAGGGAGGAAAGAGACCCAGTACTTC
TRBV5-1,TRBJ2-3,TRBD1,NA,CASSRDRASTDTQYF,TGCGCCAGCAGCCGGGACAGGGCGAGCACAGATACGCAGTATTTT
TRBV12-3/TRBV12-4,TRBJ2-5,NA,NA,CASSPGSSTQETQYF,TGTGCCAGCAGCCCCGGATCAAGCACTCAAGAGACCCAGTACTTC
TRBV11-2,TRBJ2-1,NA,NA,CASSPRRDPSRDEQFF,TGTGCCAGCAGCCCACGCCGGGACCCTAGCCGGGATGAGCAGTTCTTC
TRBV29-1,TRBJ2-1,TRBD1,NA,CSVEYRQGPQGNNEQFF,TGCAGCGTTGAATATAGACAGGGCCCCCAAGGGAACAATGAGCAGTTCTTC
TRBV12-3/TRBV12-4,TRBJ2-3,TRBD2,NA,CPSSSGGSNPDTQYF,TGTCCCAGCAGTTCCGGGGGGTCCAACCCAGATACGCAGTATTTT
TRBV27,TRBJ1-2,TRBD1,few,CASTDGQGYGYTF,TGTGCCAGCACCGACGGACAGGGCTATGGCTACACCTTC
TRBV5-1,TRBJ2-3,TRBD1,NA,CASSLRGTGQSTDTQYF,TGCGCCAGCAGCTTGAGGGGAACGGGACAGAGCACAGATACGCAGTATTTT
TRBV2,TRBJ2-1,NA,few,CASTRDSSYNEQFF,TGTGCCAGTACCCGGGACTCAAGTTACAATGAGCAGTTCTTC
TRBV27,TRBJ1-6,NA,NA,CASKELRGYNSPLHF,TGTGCCAGCAAAGAACTCCGTGGGTATAATTCACCCCTCCACTTT